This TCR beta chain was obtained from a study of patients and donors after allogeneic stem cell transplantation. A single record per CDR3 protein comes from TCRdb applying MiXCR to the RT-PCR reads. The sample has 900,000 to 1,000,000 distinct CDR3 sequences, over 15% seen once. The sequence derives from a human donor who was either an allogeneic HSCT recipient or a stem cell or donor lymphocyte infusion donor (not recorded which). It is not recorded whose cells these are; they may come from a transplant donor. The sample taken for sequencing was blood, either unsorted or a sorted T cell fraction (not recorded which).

The DNA of the CDR3 is TGCAGTGCTAGTCTAAGACTAGCGGGAACCTACGAGCAGTACTTC. It specifies CSASLRLAGTYEQYF. V is TRBV20-1 and J is TRBJ2-7; 11 positions agree with TRBD2. Germline V gene sequence: CDR1 DFQATT, CDR2 SNEGSKA (reference sequence). CDR3 size: 15 residues. Trimming at V came to 3 bases and at J to 2 bases, leaving 6 bases not matched to a gene.